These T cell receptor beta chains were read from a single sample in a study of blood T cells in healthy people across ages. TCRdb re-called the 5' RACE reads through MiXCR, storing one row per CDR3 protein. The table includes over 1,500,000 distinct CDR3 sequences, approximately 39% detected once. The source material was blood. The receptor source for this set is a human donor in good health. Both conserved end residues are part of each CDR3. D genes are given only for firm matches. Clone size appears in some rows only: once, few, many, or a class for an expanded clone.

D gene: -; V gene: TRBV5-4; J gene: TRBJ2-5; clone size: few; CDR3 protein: CASSLLGLRAETQYF; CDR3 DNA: TGTGCCAGCAGCTTGTTAGGACTTCGGGCGGAGACCCAGTACTTC
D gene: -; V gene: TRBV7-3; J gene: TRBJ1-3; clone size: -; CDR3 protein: CASSLSGRSGNTIYF; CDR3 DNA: TGTGCCAGCAGCTTAAGTGGGAGGTCTGGAAACACCATATATTTT
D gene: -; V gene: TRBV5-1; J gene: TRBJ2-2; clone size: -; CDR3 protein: CASSLDQGGTGELFF; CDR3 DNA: TGCGCCAGCAGCTTGGATCAGGGAGGCACCGGGGAGCTGTTTTTT
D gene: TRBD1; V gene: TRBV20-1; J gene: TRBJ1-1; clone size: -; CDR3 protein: CSAIEMTGHMNTEAFF; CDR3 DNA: TGCAGTGCTATAGAGATGACAGGGCACATGAACACTGAAGCTTTCTTT
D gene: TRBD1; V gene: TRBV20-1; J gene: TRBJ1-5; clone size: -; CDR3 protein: CSARDRGKEGDQPQHF; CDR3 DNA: TGCAGTGCGAGGGACAGGGGAAAGGAGGGGGATCAGCCCCAGCATTTT
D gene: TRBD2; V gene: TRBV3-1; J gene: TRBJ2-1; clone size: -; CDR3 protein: CASSQGPAGGSSSYNEQFF; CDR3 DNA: TGTGCCAGCAGCCAAGGACCAGCGGGGGGCTCAAGCTCCTACAATGAGCAGTTCTTC
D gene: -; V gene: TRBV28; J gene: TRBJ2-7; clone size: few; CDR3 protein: CASSFSAGAYEQYF; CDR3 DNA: TGTGCCAGCAGTTTTTCGGCTGGGGCTTACGAGCAGTACTTC
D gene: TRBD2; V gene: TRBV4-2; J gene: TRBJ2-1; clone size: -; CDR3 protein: CASSSSSGGNNEQFF; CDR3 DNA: TGTGCCAGCAGCAGTTCTAGCGGGGGGAACAATGAGCAGTTCTTC
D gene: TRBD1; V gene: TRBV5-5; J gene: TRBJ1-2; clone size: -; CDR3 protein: CASSAGQRPNYGYTF; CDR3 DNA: TGTGCCAGCAGCGCGGGACAGCGCCCTAACTATGGCTACACCTTC
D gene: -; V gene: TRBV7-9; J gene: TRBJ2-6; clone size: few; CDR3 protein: CASSYRNSGANVLTF; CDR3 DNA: TGTGCCAGCAGCTACCGGAACTCTGGGGCCAACGTCCTGACTTTC
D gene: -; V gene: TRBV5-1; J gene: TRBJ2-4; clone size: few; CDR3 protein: CASREQGNIQYF; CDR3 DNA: TGCGCCAGCAGGGAACAGGGAAACATTCAGTACTTC
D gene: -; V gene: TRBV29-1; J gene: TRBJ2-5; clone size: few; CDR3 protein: CSVEKRAHRELQYF; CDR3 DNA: TGCAGCGTTGAAAAAAGGGCACACCGGGAGTTGCAGTACTTC
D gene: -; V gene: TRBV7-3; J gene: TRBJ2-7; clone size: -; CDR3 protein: CASSLRLGGADEQYF; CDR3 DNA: TGTGCCAGCAGCTTAAGGTTAGGGGGTGCAGATGAGCAGTACTTC
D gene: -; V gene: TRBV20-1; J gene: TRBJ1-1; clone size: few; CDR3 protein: CSARDWLGHRDRGNTEAFF; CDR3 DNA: TGCAGTGCTAGAGATTGGTTGGGGCACAGGGATAGAGGGAACACTGAAGCTTTCTTT
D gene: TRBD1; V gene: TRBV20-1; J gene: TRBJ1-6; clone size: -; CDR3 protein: CSAREAGRQGNSPLHF; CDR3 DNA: TGCAGTGCTAGAGAGGCCGGCCGACAGGGTAATTCACCCCTCCACTTT
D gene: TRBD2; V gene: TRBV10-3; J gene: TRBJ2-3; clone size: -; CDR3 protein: CAISRPSGGALDTQYF; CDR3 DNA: TGTGCCATCAGTAGACCTAGCGGGGGGGCCTTGGATACGCAGTATTTT
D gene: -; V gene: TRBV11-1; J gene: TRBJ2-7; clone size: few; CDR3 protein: CASSLAPPGAGSHEQYF; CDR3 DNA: TGTGCCAGCAGCTTAGCCCCGCCCGGGGCCGGTTCCCACGAGCAGTACTTC
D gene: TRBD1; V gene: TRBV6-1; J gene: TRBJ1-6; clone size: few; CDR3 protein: CASSGQGLDNSPLHF; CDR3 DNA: TGTGCCAGCAGTGGACAGGGTTTGGATAATTCACCCCTCCACTTT
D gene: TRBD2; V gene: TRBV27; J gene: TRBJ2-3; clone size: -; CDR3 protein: CASRHSGGAEDTQYF; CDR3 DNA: TGTGCCAGCAGACATAGCGGGGGGGCTGAAGATACGCAGTATTTT
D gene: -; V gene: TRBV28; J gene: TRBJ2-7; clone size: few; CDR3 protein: CASSPNSGTPATSYEQYF; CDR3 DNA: TGTGCCAGCAGTCCAAACTCCGGGACTCCAGCAACCTCCTACGAGCAGTACTTC
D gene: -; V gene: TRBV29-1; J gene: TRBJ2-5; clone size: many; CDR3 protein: CSVSRSETQYF; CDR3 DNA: TGCAGCGTTTCTAGATCGGAGACCCAGTACTTC
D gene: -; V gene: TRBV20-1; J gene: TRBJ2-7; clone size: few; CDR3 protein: CSARDNPSEQYF; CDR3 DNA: TGCAGTGCTAGAGATAACCCCAGCGAGCAGTACTTC
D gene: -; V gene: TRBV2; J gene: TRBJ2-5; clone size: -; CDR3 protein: CASSLFSGDETQYF; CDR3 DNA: TGTGCCAGCAGCCTATTTTCAGGGGATGAGACCCAGTACTTC
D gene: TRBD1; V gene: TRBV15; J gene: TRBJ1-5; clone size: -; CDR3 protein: CATSRDKGGSQPQHF; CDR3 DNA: TGTGCCACCAGCAGAGACAAAGGGGGCAGTCAGCCCCAGCATTTT
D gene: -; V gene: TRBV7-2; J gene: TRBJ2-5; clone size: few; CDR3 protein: CASSVKNQETQYF; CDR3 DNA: TGTGCCAGCAGTGTAAAAAACCAAGAGACCCAGTACTTC
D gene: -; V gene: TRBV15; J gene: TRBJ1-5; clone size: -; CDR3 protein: CATSREGNQPQHF; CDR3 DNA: TGTGCCACCAGCAGAGAAGGGAATCAGCCCCAGCATTTT
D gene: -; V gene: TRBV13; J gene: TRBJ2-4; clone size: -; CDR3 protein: CASSPSLGVKNIQYF; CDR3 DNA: TGTGCCAGCAGCCCCAGTTTGGGTGTCAAAAACATTCAGTACTTC
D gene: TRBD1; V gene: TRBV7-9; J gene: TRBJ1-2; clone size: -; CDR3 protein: CASSLVRGFDYGYTF; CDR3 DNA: TGTGCCAGCAGCTTGGTCAGGGGGTTTGACTATGGCTACACCTTC
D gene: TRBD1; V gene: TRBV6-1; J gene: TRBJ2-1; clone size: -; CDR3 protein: CASRPTGDLYNEQFF; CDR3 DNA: TGTGCCAGCAGACCGACAGGGGATCTCTACAATGAGCAGTTCTTC
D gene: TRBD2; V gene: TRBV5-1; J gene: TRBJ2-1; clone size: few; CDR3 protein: CASTVGTHSWGGEQFF; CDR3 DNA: TGCGCCAGCACCGTGGGGACCCACAGTTGGGGGGGTGAGCAGTTCTTC
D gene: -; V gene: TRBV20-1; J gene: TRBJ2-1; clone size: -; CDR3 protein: CSARDPGRSSYNEQFF; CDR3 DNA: TGCAGTGCTAGAGACCCAGGCCGGAGCTCCTACAATGAGCAGTTCTTC
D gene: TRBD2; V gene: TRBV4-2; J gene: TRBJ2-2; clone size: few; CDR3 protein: CASSQVQSGGFTGELFF; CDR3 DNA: TGTGCCAGCAGCCAAGTCCAGAGCGGGGGATTTACCGGGGAGCTGTTTTTT
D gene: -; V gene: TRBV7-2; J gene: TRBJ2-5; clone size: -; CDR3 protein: CASTLLTKETQYF; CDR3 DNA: TGTGCCAGCACCTTGCTCACTAAGGAGACCCAGTACTTC
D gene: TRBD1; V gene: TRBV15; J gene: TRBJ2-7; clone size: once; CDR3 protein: CATSNPGQSVYEQYF; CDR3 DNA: TGTGCCACCAGCAATCCGGGACAGTCCGTCTACGAGCAGTACTTC
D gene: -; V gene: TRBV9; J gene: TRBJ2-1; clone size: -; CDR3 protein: CASSVDLYAAASNEQFF; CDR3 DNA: TGTGCCAGCAGCGTAGACCTCTATGCCGCTGCCTCCAATGAGCAGTTCTTC
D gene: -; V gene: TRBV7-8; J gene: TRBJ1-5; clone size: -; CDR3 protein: CASSIGENQPQHF; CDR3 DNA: TGTGCCAGCAGTATTGGGGAGAATCAGCCCCAGCATTTT
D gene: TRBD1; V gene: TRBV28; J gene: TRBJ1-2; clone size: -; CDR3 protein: CASISGTGDYGYTF; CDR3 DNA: TGTGCCAGCATCTCCGGGACAGGGGACTATGGCTACACCTTC